These 18 T cell receptor beta chains were sequenced from one sample in a study of PD-L1 blockade in urothelial cancer. Method: immunoSEQ multiplex PCR; TCRdb's copy keeps in-frame clones and lacks some. This sample has some 54,000 clones; nearly 85% occur once, and the top ten carry about 6%. The material sequenced was PBMCs, taken around atezolizumab (anti-PD-L1) treatment. The receptors stem from a man in his forties or fifties with urothelial cancer.

This clone was counted once. The rearrangement joins TRBV27 to TRBJ2-3; 10 bases map to TRBD1. CDR3 length: 15 residues. From germline, CDR1 is MNHEY and CDR2 SMNVEV (reference sequence). J lost 8 bases, V lost 10 bases, and 15 bases had no gene match. The CDR3 region is CAIRKGQGMGGTQYF. In DNA form, the CDR3 reads TGTGCCATCCGAAAGGGACAGGGGATGGGAGGTACGCAGTATTTT.

V usage is TRBV15 and J usage is TRBJ2-7; D may be TRBD1 (6 bases). Trimming stripped 0 bases from V and 3 bases from J, with 18 bases between. CDR3 length equals 17 residues. The V gene's germline CDR1 is LNHNV and CDR2 YYDKDF (reference sequence). CDR3 coding DNA: TGTGCCACCAGCAGAGAGCAGGCGGGTCAGGGGTTCTACGAGCAGTACTTC. Its protein is CATSREQAGQGFYEQYF.

The V and J genes are TRBV18 and TRBJ2-1, with TRBD2 matching over 12 bases. This CDR3 is 16 amino acids long. Germline CDR1 reads KGHSH; CDR2 reads LQKENI. V shed 3 bases and J 4 bases; nucleotides not matched to a gene: 4. CDR3 sequence: CASSPMTSGSYNEQFF. Here the CDR3 DNA reads TGTGCCAGCTCACCCATGACTAGCGGGAGTTACAATGAGCAGTTCTTC.

In this sample, this clone turned up once. The chain is built from TRBV6-5 and TRBJ1-2; D gene unclear. Trimming stripped 6 bases from V and 8 bases from J, with 10 bases between. The germline gives CDR1 MNHEY, CDR2 SVGAGI. The CDR3 sequence is 11 residues long. The CDR3 nucleotides read TGTGCCAGCAGGACTATGGGGGGCTACACCTTC. Residues: CASRTMGGYTF.

The CDR3 DNA follows: TGTGCCAGCAGCTTGGCCTCAGGTGGGTCTCAGCCCCAGCATTTT. Translated: CASSLASGGSQPQHF. The gene calls are TRBV11-2 and TRBJ1-5; D call uncertain. The CDR3 consists of 15 residues. Germline V CDR1 and CDR2: SGHAT, FQNNGV. The ends were cut back, 3 bases at V and 6 bases at J, with 15 bases in the middle.

The J gene is TRBJ1-5, the V gene TRBV6-5; D call uncertain. This CDR3 spans 13 amino acids. V was cut by 4 bases and J by 3 bases, with 7 bases left in between. Per germline, CDR1 MNHEY and CDR2 SVGAGI. CDR3 in DNA: TGTGCCAGCAGTTTACAGCACAATCAGCCCCAGCATTTT. This gives the protein CASSLQHNQPQHF.

This chain connects TRBV19 to TRBJ2-5; 10 bases fit TRBD2. This CDR3 region has 15 residues. The germline gives CDR1 LNHDA, CDR2 SQIVND (reference sequence). Trimming took 7 bases from V and 2 from J; bases not matched to a gene: 7. The CDR3 here is CASTTPGLAQETQYF. CDR3 coding DNA: TGTGCCAGTACCACCCCGGGACTAGCGCAAGAGACCCAGTACTTC.

This clone was counted a single time. The chain combines TRBV6-5 with TRBJ1-1, with D possibly being TRBD1 (6 bases). V lost 6 bases and J 4 bases, leaving 15 bases between the germline ends. The CDR3 runs to 14 residues. Germline lookup yields CDR1 MNHEY and CDR2 SVGAGI. In DNA form, the CDR3 reads TGTGCCAGCAGGGGGGCAAACGGACCCACTGAAGCTTTCTTT. Its protein is CASRGANGPTEAFF.

The chain has TRBV2 and TRBJ2-3, with D possibly matching TRBD1 (6 bases). Germline V gene data show CDR1 as SNHLY and CDR2 as FYNNEI. Trimming removed 8 bases from V and 4 bases from J, with 13 bases in between. This CDR3 spans 13 amino acids. The CDR3 region is CASPQGSSDTQYF. In DNA, the CDR3 is TGTGCCAGCCCCCAGGGGAGTTCAGATACGCAGTATTTT.

The rearrangement links TRBV7-9 to TRBJ2-3; 11 positions agree with TRBD2. The CDR3 spans 16 residues. V gave up 5 bases and J gave up 6 bases; unmatched junction bases: 10. CDR1 and CDR2 from the germline V gene are SEHNR and FQNEAQ (reference sequence). The CDR3 DNA follows: TGTGCCAGCAGCCCCCCGACTAGCGGGGTACCGGATACGCAGTATTTT. This sequence encodes CASSPPTSGVPDTQYF.

The rearrangement links TRBV6-5 to TRBJ1-4; D unclear. CDR1 and CDR2 (germline): MNHEY, SVGAGI. V was trimmed by 6 bases and J by 2 bases, leaving 10 bases between them. CDR3 length equals 14 residues. Written as DNA, the CDR3 is TGTGCCAGCAGAACCGCGGGTACTAATGAAAAACTGTTTTTT. Its protein product is CASRTAGTNEKLFF.

The V gene is TRBV30, the J gene TRBJ2-7; 7 positions agree with TRBD1. CDR3 length equals 13 residues. The germline gives CDR1 GTSNPN, CDR2 SVGIG (reference sequence). The junction had 4 bases not matched to a gene; V was cut back by 4 bases and J by 1 base. CDR3 residues: CAWKPGQSYEQYF. In nucleotides, the CDR3 is TGTGCCTGGAAACCGGGACAGTCCTACGAGCAGTACTTC.

The chain recombines TRBV5-4 with TRBJ2-1; possibly TRBD2 for D (6 bases). Germline values: CDR1 SGHNT, CDR2 YYREEE (reference sequence). Trimming removed 2 bases at V and 9 bases at J, with 15 bases between. The CDR3 has 14 amino acids. The CDR3 DNA is TGTGCCAGCAGCTTCACCGGGGGATCCCCTGAGCAGTTCTTC. Translated: CASSFTGGSPEQFF.

The chain has TRBV11-2 and TRBJ2-1; 13 bases map to TRBD2. The J segment lost 11 bases and the V segment lost 6 bases, leaving 10 bases of the junction unmatched. Germline CDR1 is SGHAT and CDR2 is FQNNGV. The CDR3 extends over 15 amino acids. Here the CDR3 reads CASRRGLAGLVKQFF. In DNA form, the CDR3 reads TGTGCCAGCAGGCGGGGACTAGCGGGACTGGTAAAGCAGTTCTTC.

The V and J genes are TRBV5-1 and TRBJ2-5; tentatively, D is TRBD2 (6 bases). The V end lost 3 bases, the J end lost 5 bases, and 11 bases lay between the germline ends. Per the germline V gene, CDR1 is SGHRS and CDR2 is YFSETQ. CDR3 length equals 13 residues. CDR3 sequence (DNA): TGCGCCAGCAGCTCCGGGACTGAGGAGACCCAGTACTTC. Translated, it gives CASSSGTEETQYF.

V is TRBV27 and J is TRBJ2-2; D possibly corresponds to TRBD1 (6 bases). The CDR3 loop spans 15 amino acids. Germline V gives CDR1 MNHEY, CDR2 SMNVEV (reference sequence). The V end lost 7 bases, the J end lost 1 base, and 13 bases lay between the germline ends. CDR3 amino acids: CASTAQGLNTGELFF. CDR3 bases: TGTGCCAGCACCGCACAGGGATTGAACACCGGGGAGCTGTTTTTT.

This sequence joins TRBV5-1 and TRBJ2-1; D call uncertain. The CDR3 runs 14 residues. Trimming shortened V by 0 bases and J by 8 bases, and 12 bases separated the two germline ends. Per the germline V gene, CDR1 is SGHRS and CDR2 is YFSETQ. CDR3 residues: CASSLGFRWDEQFF. CDR3 nucleotide sequence: TGCGCCAGCAGCTTGGGTTTCAGGTGGGATGAGCAGTTCTTC.

This chain links TRBV15 with TRBJ2-3; 9 nucleotides line up with TRBD2. V trimming: 0 bases; J trimming: 5 bases; junction bases outside the gene matches: 9. There are 17 residues in the CDR3. The germline V gene has CDR1 LNHNV and CDR2 YYDKDF (reference sequence). The CDR3 region has the DNA TGTGCCACCAGCAGAGATTGGGCGGGAGCGGGGGGAGATACGCAGTATTTT. This gives the protein CATSRDWAGAGGDTQYF.